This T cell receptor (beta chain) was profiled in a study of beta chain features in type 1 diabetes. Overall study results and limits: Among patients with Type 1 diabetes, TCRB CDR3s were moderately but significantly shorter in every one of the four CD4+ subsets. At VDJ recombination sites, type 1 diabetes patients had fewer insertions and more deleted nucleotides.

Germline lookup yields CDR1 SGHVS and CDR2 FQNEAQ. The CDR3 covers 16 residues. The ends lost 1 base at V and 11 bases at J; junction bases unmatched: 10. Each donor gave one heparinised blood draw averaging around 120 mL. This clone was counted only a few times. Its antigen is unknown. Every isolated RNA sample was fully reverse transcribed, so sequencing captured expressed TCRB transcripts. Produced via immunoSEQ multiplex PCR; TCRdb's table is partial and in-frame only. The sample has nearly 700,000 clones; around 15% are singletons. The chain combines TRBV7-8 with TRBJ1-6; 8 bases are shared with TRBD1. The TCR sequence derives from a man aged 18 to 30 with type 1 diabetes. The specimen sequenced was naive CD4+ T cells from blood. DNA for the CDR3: TGTGCCAGCAGCTTAGACCAGGCAGGGGGCACCCCACCCCTCCACTTT. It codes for CASSLDQAGGTPPLHF.